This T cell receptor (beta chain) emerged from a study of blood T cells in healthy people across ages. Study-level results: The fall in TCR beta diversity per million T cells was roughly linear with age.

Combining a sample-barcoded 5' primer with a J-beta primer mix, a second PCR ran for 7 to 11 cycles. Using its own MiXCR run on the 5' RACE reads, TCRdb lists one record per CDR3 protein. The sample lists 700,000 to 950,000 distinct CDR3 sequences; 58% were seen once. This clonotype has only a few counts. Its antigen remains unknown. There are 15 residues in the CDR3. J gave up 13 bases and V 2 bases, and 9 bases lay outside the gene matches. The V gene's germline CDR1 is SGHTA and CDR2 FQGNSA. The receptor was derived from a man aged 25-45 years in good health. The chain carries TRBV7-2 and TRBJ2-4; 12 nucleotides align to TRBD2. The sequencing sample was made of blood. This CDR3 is CASSLRDPLAGGQYF. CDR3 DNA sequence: TGTGCCAGCAGCTTAAGGGACCCCCTAGCGGGAGGGCAGTACTTC.